This T cell receptor (beta chain) was captured by sequencing in a study of neurological immune-mediated disorders. General observations from the study: The highest TCR clonal expansion occurred in HTLV-1-associated myelopathy; multiple sclerosis fell below healthy controls.

There are a few counts of this clonotype. Its antigen is not identified. Germline V CDR1 and CDR2: MGHRA, YSYEKL. The CDR3 has 15 residues. V lost 5 bases and J lost 11; bases outside the gene matches: 8. The authors produced cDNA by 5'RACE using 10-nucleotide random UMIs. One entry per CDR3 protein, called by TCRdb with MiXCR from the 5' RACE reads. The sample includes 59,000 or so distinct CDR3 sequences, 10% to 15% seen only once; the top ten take about 11%. The sequence was collected from a woman aged 55-69 years with HTLV-1-associated myelopathy (HAM/TSP). The chain carries TRBV4-1 and TRBJ2-4; TRBD2 agrees at 14 bases. Sequenced sample: PBMCs. The CDR3, as DNA: TGCGCCAGCAGCGCGGGACTAGCGGGAGAGAGTTTTCAGTACTTC. Translated: CASSAGLAGESFQYF.